Sequencing of this T cell receptor beta chain was carried out in a study of cytomegalovirus exposure and HLA in healthy donors. Produced via immunoSEQ multiplex PCR; TCRdb's table is partial and in-frame only. The sample consists of fewer than 200,000 clones, roughly 91% of them appearing once. For this clone: What it binds is not known.

Study-wide findings and caveats: Reported results showed that the classifier diagnosed cytomegalovirus status with high specificity and sensitivity. Rarity marked most TCR sequences, yet some public TCRs occurred in many donors. TCR beta chains numbering more than 150 were designated cytomegalovirus-associated. The tendency of first-cohort TCR clusters to co-occur in the roughly 130 validation repertoires was the finding of a later analysis.

From germline, CDR1 is SGHDN and CDR2 FVKESK. J lost 4 bases, V lost 0 bases, and 0 bases had no gene match. The CDR3 runs 15 residues. The chain joins TRBV14 to TRBJ2-7; 13 bases match TRBD2. This sequence was found in a man aged 18 to 29 in good health and CMV-seropositive. Sequencing was done on a sample of PBMCs. As DNA, the CDR3 is TGTGCCAGCAGCCAAGAGGGACTAGCGGGATACGAGCAGTACTTC. Amino acids: CASSQEGLAGYEQYF.